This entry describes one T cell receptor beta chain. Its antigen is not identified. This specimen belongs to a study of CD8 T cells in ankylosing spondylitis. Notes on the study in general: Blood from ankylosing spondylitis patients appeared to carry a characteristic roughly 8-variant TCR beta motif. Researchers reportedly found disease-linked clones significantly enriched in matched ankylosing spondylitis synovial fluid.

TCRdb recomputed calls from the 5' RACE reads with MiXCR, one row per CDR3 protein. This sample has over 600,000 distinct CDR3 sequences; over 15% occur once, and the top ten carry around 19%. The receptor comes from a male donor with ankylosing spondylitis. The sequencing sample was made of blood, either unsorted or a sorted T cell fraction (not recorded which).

This CDR3 is CASRLQGIPNEQFF. The CDR3 DNA reads TGTGCCAGCCGCCTCCAGGGGATTCCCAATGAGCAGTTCTTC. This rearrangement joins TRBV12-3 or TRBV12-4 to TRBJ2-1; possible D gene TRBD1, 6 bases. Trimming took off 8 bases at V and 6 bases at J, with 17 bases between the two ends. CDR3 length: 14 amino acids.